The clone carrying this TCR beta chain was found once. Its antigen remains unidentified. The authors extracted at least 6 micrograms of total RNA per sample. The use of a sample-barcoded 5' primer and a J-beta primer mix characterized a second PCR of 7 to 11 cycles. Each CDR3 protein gets one entry after TCRdb re-called the 5' RACE reads with MiXCR. Among fewer than 900,000 distinct CDR3 sequences listed, roughly 45% were seen once. The sample is drawn from a study of blood T cells in healthy people across ages. Study conclusions and caveats: More naive CD4+ cells and higher diversity marked long-lived donors relative to aged donors. Age brought a roughly linear fall in TCR beta diversity measured per million T cells.

This receptor was taken from a woman between 55 and 75 years old in good health. The material sequenced was blood.

The CDR3 here is CASRPTGTGGSPLHF. The CDR3 coding sequence is TGCGCCAGCAGACCAACTGGGACAGGGGGTTCACCCCTCCACTTT. The J gene is TRBJ1-6, the V gene TRBV5-1, with 11 bases identical to TRBD1. The CDR3 length is 15 residues. V lost 5 bases and J lost 9; bases outside the gene matches: 7. CDR1 and CDR2 (germline): SGHRS, YFSETQ.